The sequence of this T cell receptor beta chain was determined in a study of T cells in Graves' hyperthyroidism and ophthalmopathy. As concerns this clonotype: What it binds is not known.

The V gene end was trimmed by 4 bases and the J gene end by 15 bases; junction bases not matched to a gene: 18. The CDR3 is 16 residues long. Germline values: CDR1 MDHEN, CDR2 SYDVKM. The study's findings and limits: The model forecast ophthalmopathy, anticipating it by a median around 6.5 months before onset.

What was amplified from RNA transcripts were TCR beta CDR3 regions. The TCR CDR3 was amplified in a first-round RT-PCR using the HTBI primer set. TCRdb itself ran the multiplex PCR reads through MiXCR, one entry per CDR3 protein. In the table there are around 190,000 distinct CDR3 sequences, about 15% of which are singletons. The TCR originated in a woman aged 45 to 65 with Graves' hyperthyroidism. The rearrangement links TRBV28 to TRBJ2-1; TRBD2 agrees at 10 bases. The sample comprised blood. In DNA form, the CDR3 reads TGTGCCAGCAGTTCCTGGTACTTACCTAGCGGGAGAGGGCTGTTCTTC. This gives the protein CASSSWYLPSGRGLFF.